Listed here are 2 T cell receptor beta chains from one sample, sequenced in a study of PD-L1 blockade in urothelial cancer. Here immunoSEQ multiplex PCR was the method, and the copy in TCRdb shows in-frame clones only, minus some. The sample has tens of thousands of clones, roughly 84% seen once. The time point: pretreatment peripheral blood. The specimen comprised PBMCs, sampled around atezolizumab (anti-PD-L1) treatment. The receptor set was obtained from a man in his 60s with urothelial cancer.

The V and J genes are TRBV9 and TRBJ1-1; no clear D. The V gene's germline CDR1 is SGDLS and CDR2 YYNGEE. This CDR3 has 14 amino acids. Trimming shortened V by 4 bases and J by 0 bases, and 10 bases separated the two germline ends. CDR3 DNA: TGTGCCAGCAGCAACGCCGGTATGAACACTGAAGCTTTCTTT. Its protein is CASSNAGMNTEAFF.

The chain couples TRBV7-8 to TRBJ1-4; D not resolved. This CDR3 is 15 amino acids long. CDR1 SGHVS and CDR2 FQNEAQ come from the germline V gene. The V gene lost 5 bases and the J gene lost 1 base, with 11 bases spanning the gap. Written as DNA, the CDR3 is TGTGCCAGCAGCCCTACTGAGAAAACTAATGAAAAACTGTTTTTT. This codes for CASSPTEKTNEKLFF.